This T cell receptor (beta chain) was captured by sequencing in a study of cytomegalovirus exposure and HLA in healthy donors. The approximately 120-subject validation cohort, separate from the approximately 670-subject first cohort, included the donors. The method was immunoSEQ multiplex PCR; TCRdb's version includes in-frame clones alone and lacks a portion of them. The repertoire holds approximately 180,000 clones, approximately 89% seen once, with about 2.5% in the top ten. This CDR3 has 16 residues. Trimming left V 3 bases short and J 7 bases short, with 19 bases between. Germline CDR1 and CDR2: SGHRS and YFSETQ. As concerns this clone: The antigen remains unidentified.

Overall study findings and caveats: It was reported that the classifier diagnosed cytomegalovirus status with high specificity and sensitivity in both the original and validation cohorts. Whilst most TCR sequences proved rare, a subset of public TCRs occurred across many donors.

The sample taken for sequencing was PBMCs. This chain joins TRBV5-1 and TRBJ2-2, with D perhaps TRBD1 (5 bases). This sequence originates from a man younger than 35 in good health and CMV-seropositive. The CDR3 region has the DNA TGCGCCAGCAGCTCTCTAACTCCAGGACAAGACGGGGAGCTGTTTTTT. Amino acids: CASSSLTPGQDGELFF.